The present entry profiles one T cell receptor (beta chain) with its context. The target of this receptor is not known. Base qualities were left out, and no much larger clone turns up one base away. The sample belongs to a study of T cell responses to AZD1222 COVID-19 vaccine (dated by TCRdb to the early 2020s). Study-wide context: AZD1222 recipients whose second dose came at about 4 weeks and those whose second dose came at about 12 weeks were combined into one group, since spike-specific TCR depth and breadth did not differ between the two schedules. A total of 233 trial participants underwent TCR sequencing, of whom 200 to 220 received two doses of AZD1222 and some 26 received two doses of the MenACWY control vaccine. Trial participants were enrolled by age into 18-55, 56-69 and 70-plus year subgroups, with about 150, 27 and 61 TCR-sequenced participants respectively. General study outcomes and caveats: Spike-specific TCR breadth and depth rose significantly after two AZD1222 doses compared with day 0 and with MenACWY recipients. Because no day 14 peak-response samples were available, the repertoires could be characterized only after the peak T cell response. Only five to seven AZD1222 recipients were SARS-CoV-2 seropositive at baseline, limiting conclusions about previously exposed vaccinees. The whole spike protein was spanned by vaccine-associated CD4 TCRs, and dominant responses were seen in regions 160-218 and 743-854. Participants were mostly white British, with more females than males. The authors suggested clonal diversity may have been underestimated. Nearly half of unique spike-specific TCRs reportedly recognized epitopes outside regions mutated in the B.1.351 and B.1.1.7 variants. The 56-69-year group was small, and its depth increase did not reach significance, likely because of low power.

The V and J ends are trimmed by 2 bases and 7 bases, leaving 10 bases between them. According to the germline V gene, CDR1 reads SGDLS and CDR2 reads YYNGEE. Its CDR3 holds 14 amino acids, cysteine through phenylalanine. Just the 42-base CDR3 DNA is kept, in frame starting at base 1. The CDR3 regions of human TCRbeta chains were subjected to immunosequencing. As for the authors' bioinformatics: TCRs in the repertoires were compared against a reference library of SARS-CoV-2-specific TCRs that had been generated with the MIRA antigen-specificity platform. Breadth was defined as the fraction of unique TCRs that were SARS-CoV-2-associated, and depth was defined as the fraction of total T cells that were SARS-CoV-2-associated. Using the MIRA data, each spike-specific TCR was assigned both to the spike region to which the TCR was reactive and to a CD4 or CD8 class. Log10-transformed breadth and depth values were compared by one-way ANOVA with Sidak's multiple comparisons tests. What TCRdb holds here is the immuneACCESS table cut down to in-frame rearrangements. Part of the clones is not present; checked against another copy, under half of the missing clones reflect an unresolved V gene, and the others are unexplained. The D gene and trimming were derived from the DNA, and the V and J assignments and clone size from that table. The sample table lists fewer than 150,000 clones, 88% of them with a count of one. The top ten hold over 4.5% of the sample.

The time point label on this specimen signifies: baseline before first vaccination. Vaccinee samples came from UK trials COV001 and COV002, including a single-blind randomized controlled phase 2/3 trial of AZD1222 (ChAdOx1 nCoV-19) in healthy adults. For TCRbeta chain sequencing, PBMC samples from trial participants were taken at day 0 and at day 28 after the second dose. The specimen comprised peripheral blood, sampled on day 0 of AZD1222 vaccination. The TCR originated in an adult in good health. The chain links TRBV9 with TRBJ1-6; TRBD1 is perhaps the D gene, given 6 matching bases. The DNA sequence follows: TGTGCCAGCAGCGTCCGGGACACGAATTCACCCCTCCACTTT. It translates as CASSVRDTNSPLHF.